A selection of T cell receptor beta chains follows, all from one sample in a study of cytomegalovirus exposure and HLA in healthy donors. Using immunoSEQ multiplex PCR, the repertoire was profiled, and TCRdb retains in-frame clones only, with some absent. The sample lists under 200,000 clones; approximately 85% were seen once. Sequenced: PBMCs. The receptors stem from a man aged 18 to 30 in good health and CMV-seropositive. CDR3s include the opening cysteine and the closing phenylalanine or tryptophan. The D gene is left open where the match is weak. Size tells how often a clone was seen (once, few, many) or the class of an expanded clone, and some rows leave it out.

j_call clone_size d_call v_call cdr3_aa cdr3_nt
TRBJ1-2 - - TRBV29-1 CSVAPDSYYGYTF TGCAGCGTTGCCCCGGACAGCTACTATGGCTACACCTTC
TRBJ2-7 - - TRBV7-8 CASSPRQVTYEQYF TGTGCCAGCAGCCCGAGACAGGTTACCTACGAGCAGTACTTC
TRBJ1-2 once TRBD1 TRBV9 CASSVAVQGFYGYTF TGTGCCAGCAGCGTAGCAGTACAGGGGTTCTATGGCTACACCTTC
TRBJ1-2 once - TRBV4-1 CASSSSQGGYGYTF TGCGCCAGCAGCTCAAGTCAGGGAGGCTATGGCTACACCTTC
TRBJ2-1 - TRBD2 TRBV7-8 CASREKRLAGGHGYNEQFF TGTGCCAGCAGAGAGAAGAGACTAGCGGGGGGGCATGGCTACAATGAGCAGTTCTTC
TRBJ2-7 - TRBD1 TRBV20-1 CSASPGGEQYF TGCAGTGCTAGTCCAGGGGGCGAGCAGTACTTC
TRBJ2-1 - - TRBV6-4 CASSDRYLNEQFF TGTGCCAGCAGTGACCGGTACCTCAATGAGCAGTTCTTC
TRBJ2-3 once TRBD1 TRBV18 CASSQDRGPDTQYF TGTGCCAGCTCACAGGACAGGGGCCCAGATACGCAGTATTTT
TRBJ1-6 few - TRBV21-1 CASSWTGNSPLHF TGTGCCAGCAGCTGGACAGGGAATTCACCCCTCCACTTT
TRBJ1-6 - - TRBV5-6 CASSLVWQGLDSPLHF TGTGCCAGCAGCTTGGTGTGGCAGGGACTCGATTCACCCCTCCACTTT
TRBJ1-1 - - TRBV19 CASSIPFVTEAFF TGTGCCAGTAGTATCCCCTTCGTCACTGAAGCTTTCTTT
TRBJ1-5 - - TRBV5-5 CASSPTGGSGQPQHF TGTGCCAGCAGCCCCACGGGGGGATCGGGGCAGCCCCAGCATTTT
TRBJ2-3 - TRBD1 TRBV9 CASSSPGTAWGSDTQYF TGTGCCAGCAGCTCCCCCGGGACAGCCTGGGGGTCAGATACGCAGTATTTT